This paragraph reports one T cell receptor beta chain. Antigen unknown. Every patient relapsed after autologous stem cell transplantation, and brentuximab vedotin exposure varied. This record belongs to a study of PD-1 blockade in classical Hodgkin lymphoma. Study at large: Once every 2 weeks, patients received intravenous nivolumab at 3 mg/kg. Study conclusions and caveats: Prior therapy or disease activity may underlie the repertoire differences, whose causes remain undefined. Compared with baseline, CD4+ but not CD8+ TCR diversity had risen significantly by C4D1.

Assay used: immunoSEQ multiplex PCR; TCRdb lists only in-frame clones, some missing. The repertoire holds around 30,000 clones, with 70% to 75% as singletons. Germline CDR1 SGHVS, CDR2 FQNEAQ. V shed 1 base and J 5 bases; nucleotides not matched to a gene: 7. This CDR3 contains 16 residues. The chain combines TRBV7-8 with TRBJ2-7, with 11 bases fitting TRBD1. The sample was peripheral blood mononuclear cells (PBMCs), taken before the second cycle of nivolumab. This TCR came from a human donor with classical Hodgkin lymphoma. The CDR3 DNA reads as TGTGCCAGCAGCTTAGTCCGGGACAGGGGGGCTCACGAGCAGTACTTC. This codes for CASSLVRDRGAHEQYF.